This T cell receptor beta chain was sequenced during a study of OX40 agonist ivuxolimab in advanced cancers. Study in general: Ivuxolimab was delivered to patients intravenously every 2 weeks at doses spanning 0.01 to 10 mg/kg. Whole-study results and caveats: Clonal expansion was among the lowest in partial responders at 0.1-3.0 mg/kg, especially CD8+.

TCRdb's table, derived via immunoSEQ multiplex PCR, lists solely in-frame clones and lacks some. Among about 68,000 clones listed, approximately 82% were seen once. The trim removed 5 bases at V and 2 bases at J, leaving 8 bases unmatched. This CDR3 region has 16 residues. Per germline, CDR1 SEHNR and CDR2 FQNEAQ (reference sequence). This clone was picked up one time. Its target is not known. The sequences come from CD4+ or CD8+ T cells sorted from blood, collected in a trial of the OX40 agonist ivuxolimab. J is TRBJ1-4 and V is TRBV7-9; the match to TRBD1 covers 7 bases. The TCR sequence derives from an adult with an advanced solid tumor such as melanoma, head and neck, liver or kidney cancer. The CDR3 DNA reads as TGTGCCAGCAGCCACCCCCGAGGGGGCACTAATGAAAAACTGTTTTTT. Residues: CASSHPRGGTNEKLFF. Full variable domain (missing parts from reference TRBV7-9 and TRBJ1-4): DTGVSQNPRHKITKRGQNVTFRCDPISEHNRLYWYRQTLGQGPEFLTYFQNEAQLEKSRLLSDRFSAERPKGSFSTLEIQRTEQGDSAMYLCASSHPRGGTNEKLFFGSGTQLSVL.